The 26 T cell receptor beta chains below were found in one sample sequenced in a study of OX40 agonist ivuxolimab in advanced cancers. The table came from immunoSEQ multiplex PCR; TCRdb's copy has only in-frame clones and leaves some out. The repertoire holds roughly 80,000 clones, with 85% to 95% as singletons. This specimen was CD4+ or CD8+ T cells sorted from blood, taken in a trial of the OX40 agonist ivuxolimab. All receptors derive from an adult with an advanced solid tumor such as melanoma, head and neck, liver or kidney cancer.

The V call is TRBV9, the J call TRBJ1-1; possibly TRBD1 for D (5 bases). Trimming removed 4 bases at V and 1 base at J, with 14 bases between. The CDR3 runs 15 residues. The germline V gene has CDR1 SGDLS and CDR2 YYNGEE. CDR3 in DNA: TGTGCCAGCAGCTTGGGGGTCAGCTCGAACACTGAAGCTTTCTTT. Its translation is CASSLGVSSNTEAFF.

This chain joins TRBV28 and TRBJ1-3; the D is unclear. V lost 6 bases and J lost 0, with 12 bases in between. Germline values: CDR1 MDHEN, CDR2 SYDVKM. The CDR3 is made up of 15 amino acids. DNA of the CDR3: TGTGCCAGCAGGGTGGGGAGGAGCTCTGGAAACACCATATATTTT. Its protein is CASRVGRSSGNTIYF.

This clone has a single count. The chain combines TRBV27 with TRBJ2-2; D remains ambiguous. The CDR3 spans 15 residues. Deletions cut 3 bases from V and 5 bases from J, with 13 bases between. Per germline, CDR1 MNHEY and CDR2 SMNVEV (reference sequence). CDR3 residues: CASSFDTLGTGELFF. CDR3 sequence (DNA): TGTGCCAGCAGTTTCGACACACTTGGGACCGGGGAGCTGTTTTTT.

V is TRBV2 and J is TRBJ2-2; TRBD1 matches at 7 bases. The CDR3 runs to 15 residues. The germline V gene encodes CDR1 SNHLY and CDR2 FYNNEI. V trimming: 5 bases; J trimming: 0 bases; junction bases outside the gene matches: 3. DNA of the CDR3: TGTGCCAGCAGTCCGGGACAGACGAACACCGGGGAGCTGTTTTTT. It specifies CASSPGQTNTGELFF.

This chain joins TRBV5-3 and TRBJ1-4; D may be TRBD1 (5 bases). TRBV5-3 is classed as an ORF, of uncertain function. Trimming pared 4 bases from V and 4 bases from J, leaving 14 bases between. The CDR3 runs 15 residues. The CDR3 sequence: CARSRPDSCNEKLFF. CDR3 coding DNA: TGTGCCAGAAGCCGACCAGACAGTTGTAATGAAAAACTGTTTTTT.

This chain connects TRBV9 to TRBJ2-2, with TRBD2 matching 7 bases. The J segment lost 6 bases and the V segment lost 0 bases, leaving 8 bases of the junction unmatched. The CDR3 length is 16 residues. Germline V gives CDR1 SGDLS, CDR2 YYNGEE. Here the CDR3 reads CASSVGTSVRPGELFF. The CDR3 region has the DNA TGTGCCAGCAGCGTAGGTACTAGCGTTAGGCCCGGGGAGCTGTTTTTT.

The rearrangement joins TRBV13 to TRBJ2-7, with D possibly being TRBD1 or TRBD2 (6 bases each). This CDR3 is 10 amino acids long. Trimming shortened V by 2 bases and J by 13 bases, and 9 bases separated the two germline ends. The germline V gene has CDR1 PRHDT and CDR2 FYEKMQ (reference sequence). The CDR3 nucleotides read TGTGCCAGCAGCTTATCGGGGGCCTACTTC. Its translation is CASSLSGAYF. The variable domain in full, completed from reference TRBV13 and TRBJ2-7, reads AAGVIQSPRHLIKEKRETATLKCYPIPRHDTVYWYQQGPGQDPQFLISFYEKMQSDKGSIPDRFSAQQFSDYHSELNMSSLELGDSALYFCASSLSGAYFGPGTRLTVT.

This chain connects TRBV7-2 to TRBJ1-6; 7 bases line up with TRBD1. CDR3 size: 14 residues. After removal of 4 bases from V and 16 bases from J, the junction contained 13 bases not matched to a gene. The germline V gene has CDR1 SGHTA and CDR2 FQGNSA. In nucleotides, the CDR3 is TGTGCCAGCAGCTCTCATCGACAGGGCTCCGTTCTCCACTTT. It encodes CASSSHRQGSVLHF.

This rearrangement joins TRBV6-1 to TRBJ1-2; D remains ambiguous. The CDR3 consists of 13 residues. CDR1 and CDR2 from the germline V gene are MNHNS and SASEGT. Trimming shortened V by 2 bases and J by 5 bases, and 9 bases separated the two germline ends. The CDR3 DNA reads as TGTGCCAGCAGTGAACGGGCCGTATATGGCTACACCTTC. Residues: CASSERAVYGYTF.

V gene TRBV6-5 combines with J gene TRBJ1-5; D not resolved. The CDR3 has 15 residues. The germline V gene has CDR1 MNHEY and CDR2 SVGAGI. The V end lost 0 bases, the J end lost 4 bases, and 10 bases lay between the germline ends. CDR3 DNA: TGTGCCAGCAGTTACTCGAAGGCACGAAATCAGCCCCAGCATTTT. This encodes CASSYSKARNQPQHF.

V usage is TRBV6-5 and J usage is TRBJ2-7; no clear D gene. V was cut by 2 bases and J by 0 bases, with 8 bases left in between. Germline V gene lookup returns CDR1 MNHEY and CDR2 SVGAGI. The length of the CDR3 is 14 residues. CDR3 DNA sequence: TGTGCCAGCAGTTACACGGGCTACTCCTACGAGCAGTACTTC. This translates into CASSYTGYSYEQYF.

This clone was picked up one time. This chain connects TRBV6-6 to TRBJ1-3; D not certain. Trimming left V 3 bases short and J 4 bases short, with 13 bases between. CDR3 length: 15 residues. Germline CDR1 is MNHNY and CDR2 is SVGAGI (reference sequence). The CDR3 DNA follows: TGTGCCAGCAGTTATCCTCCCGGGGTCGGAAACACCATATATTTT. It translates to CASSYPPGVGNTIYF.

The V and J genes are TRBV27 and TRBJ2-2, with 7 bases lining up with TRBD2. The CDR3 extends over 15 amino acids. CDR1 and CDR2 from the germline V gene are MNHEY and SMNVEV (reference sequence). Losses at the gene ends were 3 bases for V and 5 bases for J; bases not matched to a gene: 6. CDR3 in amino acids: CASSLGGRRTGELFF. The CDR3 DNA follows: TGTGCCAGCAGTTTGGGGGGGAGAAGAACCGGGGAGCTGTTTTTT.

J is TRBJ2-5 and V is TRBV11-2, with 7 bases aligning to TRBD1. CDR3 length: 14 amino acids. The V gene's germline CDR1 is SGHAT and CDR2 FQNNGV. The V gene end was trimmed by 5 bases and the J gene end by 0 bases; junction bases not matched to a gene: 3. DNA of the CDR3: TGTGCCAGCAGCACGACAGGGAACCAAGAGACCCAGTACTTC. It specifies CASSTTGNQETQYF.

The chain has TRBV6-1 and TRBJ1-1, with a weak D call TRBD1 (5 bases). The length of the CDR3 is 14 residues. Per the germline V gene, CDR1 is MNHNS and CDR2 is SASEGT. Trimming stripped 6 bases from V and 4 bases from J, with 15 bases between. The CDR3 reads CASRERAGGTEAFF. The DNA of the CDR3 is TGTGCCAGCAGGGAGAGGGCGGGGGGCACTGAAGCTTTCTTT.

The rearrangement uses TRBV4-3 and TRBJ2-1, with TRBD2 matching 13 bases. Germline V gene data show CDR1 as LGHNA and CDR2 as YSLEER. Germline trimming cut 4 bases from V and 6 bases from J; bases unmatched to any gene: 3. The CDR3 is 15 residues long. CDR3 residues: CASSRGTSGTNEQFF. In DNA form, the CDR3 reads TGCGCCAGCAGCCGAGGGACTAGCGGGACCAATGAGCAGTTCTTC.

This chain uses TRBV27 with TRBJ2-1; D call uncertain. Germline V gene lookup returns CDR1 MNHEY and CDR2 SMNVEV (reference sequence). This CDR3 is 12 amino acids long. V was cut by 3 bases and J by 12 bases, with 12 bases left in between. The CDR3 here is CASSFPGLGQFF. The CDR3 DNA reads TGTGCCAGCAGTTTCCCCGGTTTGGGGCAGTTCTTC.

The rearrangement links TRBV5-4 to TRBJ1-2, with D unclear. V was trimmed by 1 base and J by 3 bases, leaving 10 bases between them. Germline V gene sequence: CDR1 SGHNT, CDR2 YYREEE (reference sequence). The CDR3 runs 14 residues. The CDR3 DNA is TGTGCCAGCAGCTTGCCTGGGTCCCACTATGGCTACACCTTC. Its protein is CASSLPGSHYGYTF.

The CDR3 spells CASTSGTDNEQFF. The CDR3 region has the DNA TGTGCCAGCACATCCGGGACTGACAATGAGCAGTTCTTC. The chain joins TRBV18 to TRBJ2-1; possibly TRBD2 for D (6 bases). The germline V gene encodes CDR1 KGHSH and CDR2 LQKENI. Trimming pared 8 bases from V and 5 bases from J, leaving 13 bases between. The CDR3 sequence is 13 residues long.

The chain couples TRBV18 to TRBJ1-3; tentative D call: TRBD1 (5 bases). Trimming removed 1 base from V and 0 bases from J, with 13 bases in between. The CDR3 is 17 residues long. CDR1 is KGHSH and CDR2 is LQKENI in the germline V gene. The CDR3 region has the DNA TGTGCCAGCTCACCACAGGTTTTGGGGGACTCTGGAAACACCATATATTTT. As protein: CASSPQVLGDSGNTIYF.

The V and J genes are TRBV28 and TRBJ2-1; 9 nucleotides line up with TRBD1. The germline V gene encodes CDR1 MDHEN and CDR2 SYDVKM. The V segment lost 2 bases and the J segment 6 bases; nucleotides outside the gene matches: 2. This CDR3 has 14 residues. The CDR3 sequence is CASSLGTGLNEQFF. The CDR3 bases are TGTGCCAGCAGTTTAGGGACAGGGCTCAATGAGCAGTTCTTC.

Details on this clone: Relative to the germline gene, one junction end is altered; a read error may explain this. The chain uses TRBV2 and TRBJ2-7; 8 nucleotides match TRBD2. In germline, CDR1 is SNHLY, CDR2 FYNNEI. This CDR3 contains 14 residues. The CDR3 DNA reads as TGTGCCAGCAGTGAGTTGCGGGGGGTGTCGCGCGACTATTTC. Translating it yields CASSELRGVSRDYF.

The CDR3 is CASSLVGQGLNTEAFF. CDR3 DNA: TGTGCCAGCAGTTTAGTAGGTCAGGGGTTGAACACTGAAGCTTTCTTT. The chain recombines TRBV28 with TRBJ1-1; tentatively, D is TRBD1 (6 bases). From germline, CDR1 is MDHEN and CDR2 SYDVKM. V was clipped by 2 bases and J by 0 bases, with 13 bases between them. The CDR3 length is 16 residues. Based on the CDR3 plus reference TRBV28 and TRBJ1-1, the full variable domain is DVKVTQSSRYLVKRTGEKVFLECVQDMDHENMFWYRQDPGLGLRLIYFSYDVKMKEKGDIPEGYSVSREKKERFSLILESASTNQTSMYLCASSLVGQGLNTEAFFGQGTRLTVV.

The rearrangement joins TRBV18 to TRBJ2-5; D is unclear. Germline values: CDR1 KGHSH, CDR2 LQKENI. V was trimmed by 3 bases and J by 2 bases, leaving 7 bases between them. The CDR3 has 13 amino acids. CDR3 nucleotides: TGTGCCAGCTCACCGACAAATCAAGAGACCCAGTACTTC. It encodes CASSPTNQETQYF.

The chain links TRBV7-9 to TRBJ2-7; a possible D gene is TRBD2 (6 bases). CDR3 length equals 14 residues. V was pared by 1 base and J by 2 bases, with 9 bases between. Germline CDR1 is SEHNR and CDR2 is FQNEAQ (reference sequence). The CDR3 nucleotides read TGTGCCAGCAGCTTAGGGGCGGGGCCCTACGAGCAGTACTTC. The encoded protein is CASSLGAGPYEQYF.

The chain combines TRBV5-1 with TRBJ2-1; the match to TRBD2 covers 14 bases. V was clipped by 4 bases and J by 4 bases; unmatched bases: 4. The CDR3 has 16 residues. Germline CDR1 SGHRS, CDR2 YFSETQ. The CDR3 loop is CASSTGLAGGYNEQFF. DNA of the CDR3: TGCGCCAGCAGCACAGGACTAGCGGGAGGTTACAATGAGCAGTTCTTC.